Listed here is a single TCR beta chain. This record comes from a study of shared clonotypes between healthy human individuals. Donors comprised only Caucasian adults living in Nashville, Tennessee. The study separated CD4+ cells into CD45RA+ naive and CD45RA-negative memory subsets. The authors split each subset's genomic DNA evenly across several immunoSEQ plates. The protocol was immunoSEQ multiplex PCR, while the TCRdb copy is restricted to in-frame clones and leaves out a portion. The sample yields approximately 1.5 million clones, approximately 98.5% seen once. The receptor comes from a young man in good health. Sequencing was performed on naive CD4+ T cells sorted from blood. Described subset: CD45RA+ positively selected.

CDR3 region: CSAQGALVDTQYF. CDR3 coding DNA: TGCAGCGCACAGGGGGCGTTGGTAGATACGCAGTATTTT. The chain is built from TRBV29-1 and TRBJ2-3; 9 positions match TRBD1. CDR3 size: 13 residues. The germline gives CDR1 SQVTM, CDR2 ANQGSEA. Trimming took 7 bases from V and 5 from J; bases not matched to a gene: 7.